The rows below give T cell receptor beta chains drawn from one sample of a study of blood T cells in healthy people across ages. TCRdb analysed the 5' RACE reads with MiXCR anew, one entry per CDR3 protein. This table has some 790,000 distinct CDR3 sequences, 29% appearing once. The sequenced material came from blood. The receptor set was obtained from an elderly woman in good health. Both conserved end residues are part of each CDR3. D genes are given only for firm matches. Clone sizes are given selectively: once, few, many, or a class where the clone is expanded.

D gene: -
clone size: -
V gene: TRBV12-3/TRBV12-4
J gene: TRBJ2-3
CDR3 DNA: TGTGCCAGCAGTTTAGGTCTAGTGCCAGCGAGCACAGATGCGCAGTATTTT
CDR3 protein: CASSLGLVPASTDAQYF

D gene: TRBD1
clone size: many
V gene: TRBV6-2/TRBV6-3
J gene: TRBJ1-1
CDR3 DNA: TGTGCCAGCAGAACAGGGGTTGGTGAAGCTTTCTTT
CDR3 protein: CASRTGVGEAFF

D gene: TRBD2
clone size: -
V gene: TRBV5-1
J gene: TRBJ2-1
CDR3 DNA: TGCGTCAGCAGCCAAAGGACTAGCGGCTACAATGGGCAGTTCTTC
CDR3 protein: CVSSQRTSGYNGQFF

D gene: -
clone size: -
V gene: TRBV6-6
J gene: TRBJ1-6
CDR3 DNA: TGTGCCACCGAGACCTGGGGTTCACCCCTCCACTTT
CDR3 protein: CATETWGSPLHF

D gene: -
clone size: -
V gene: TRBV27
J gene: TRBJ1-5
CDR3 DNA: TGTGCCAGCAGTTTAAAGGGGGTTGAGAGCAATCAGCCCCAGCATTTT
CDR3 protein: CASSLKGVESNQPQHF

D gene: -
clone size: few
V gene: TRBV12-3/TRBV12-4
J gene: TRBJ2-2
CDR3 DNA: TGTGCCAGCAGTTTCCGGGGGAATCCGAACACCGGGGAGCTGTTTTTT
CDR3 protein: CASSFRGNPNTGELFF

D gene: TRBD1
clone size: -
V gene: TRBV6-1
J gene: TRBJ1-2
CDR3 DNA: TGTGCCAGCTACAGGGGTTTGAGTGGCTACACCTTC
CDR3 protein: CASYRGLSGYTF

D gene: TRBD2
clone size: many
V gene: TRBV20-1
J gene: TRBJ2-3
CDR3 DNA: TGCAGTGCTGTGAAGGGGACTAGCGGCACAGATACGCAGTATTTT
CDR3 protein: CSAVKGTSGTDTQYF

D gene: -
clone size: once
V gene: TRBV10-1
J gene: TRBJ2-4
CDR3 DNA: TGCGCCAGCAGCAGGGATGTTACAAACATTCAGTACTTC
CDR3 protein: CASSRDVTNIQYF

D gene: -
clone size: few
V gene: TRBV12-3/TRBV12-4
J gene: TRBJ2-7
CDR3 DNA: TGTGCCCGCAGTTCTTCCCAGACCGTGTTCGAGCAGTACTTC
CDR3 protein: CARSSSQTVFEQYF

D gene: TRBD2
clone size: many
V gene: TRBV7-6
J gene: TRBJ2-3
CDR3 DNA: TGTGCCAGCAGCTTCGGGACTAGCGGGGACACAGATACGCAGTATTTT
CDR3 protein: CASSFGTSGDTDTQYF

D gene: -
clone size: -
V gene: TRBV21-1
J gene: TRBJ2-7
CDR3 DNA: TGTGCCAGCAGCAAAGTAACTAGGTGGGTTGAGCAGTACTTC
CDR3 protein: CASSKVTRWVEQYF

D gene: TRBD2
clone size: many
V gene: TRBV7-8
J gene: TRBJ2-1
CDR3 DNA: TGTGCCAGCAGCTTTTGGGAGGGAGACAATGAGCAGTTCTTC
CDR3 protein: CASSFWEGDNEQFF

D gene: -
clone size: many
V gene: TRBV6-6
J gene: TRBJ2-3
CDR3 DNA: TGTGCCAGCAGCCGCTCCCGACCTGGGGAAGATACGCAGTATTTT
CDR3 protein: CASSRSRPGEDTQYF

D gene: -
clone size: -
V gene: TRBV20-1
J gene: TRBJ2-3
CDR3 DNA: TGCAGTGCTACGGAAAAGGGGCGTGGGAGTCTTGATATGCAGTATTTT
CDR3 protein: CSATEKGRGSLDMQYF

D gene: -
clone size: many
V gene: TRBV19
J gene: TRBJ2-1
CDR3 DNA: TGTGCCAGTAGTAAGCAATCGGGGGATGAGCAGTTCTTC
CDR3 protein: CASSKQSGDEQFF

D gene: TRBD2
clone size: -
V gene: TRBV7-2
J gene: TRBJ2-1
CDR3 DNA: TGTGCCAGCAGCGGGGGGGGGTTCTACAATGAGCAGTTCTTC
CDR3 protein: CASSGGGFYNEQFF

D gene: -
clone size: few
V gene: TRBV7-2
J gene: TRBJ2-2
CDR3 DNA: TGTGCCAGCAGCTTAGTGGGTGCGAAGGAGCTGTTTTTT
CDR3 protein: CASSLVGAKELFF

D gene: -
clone size: -
V gene: TRBV27
J gene: TRBJ1-1
CDR3 DNA: TGTGCCAGCAGTTTAAAGGGGCAGGGCATCACTGAAGCTTTCTTT
CDR3 protein: CASSLKGQGITEAFF

D gene: TRBD1
clone size: many
V gene: TRBV29-1
J gene: TRBJ2-7
CDR3 DNA: TGCAGCGTTTCCGGGACAGGGGTCGAGCAGTACTTC
CDR3 protein: CSVSGTGVEQYF

D gene: -
clone size: -
V gene: TRBV12-3/TRBV12-4
J gene: TRBJ2-1
CDR3 DNA: TGTGCCAGCGAGAAGGGAGACAGGCGAGAGACCCAGTTCTTC
CDR3 protein: CASEKGDRRETQFF

D gene: -
clone size: many
V gene: TRBV7-9
J gene: TRBJ2-5
CDR3 DNA: TGTGCCAGCAGCTTAAGTGGGACTGAGGGGACCCAGTACTTC
CDR3 protein: CASSLSGTEGTQYF

D gene: -
clone size: many
V gene: TRBV18
J gene: TRBJ2-4
CDR3 DNA: TGTGCCAGCTCACCACTCCAGGGTGCCAAAAACATTCAGTACTTC
CDR3 protein: CASSPLQGAKNIQYF

D gene: TRBD1
clone size: few
V gene: TRBV15
J gene: TRBJ1-2
CDR3 DNA: TGTGCCACCAGCAGAGATGGGACAGGGCTGTGGGGCTACACCTTC
CDR3 protein: CATSRDGTGLWGYTF

D gene: TRBD1
clone size: many
V gene: TRBV6-2/TRBV6-3
J gene: TRBJ1-1
CDR3 DNA: TGTGCCAGCAACAACAGGGGAGAAGCTTTCTTT
CDR3 protein: CASNNRGEAFF

D gene: -
clone size: -
V gene: TRBV24-1
J gene: TRBJ1-1
CDR3 DNA: TGTGCCATCAGTGATTTCCCCTCGAACACTGAAGCTTTCTTT
CDR3 protein: CAISDFPSNTEAFF

D gene: TRBD2
clone size: many
V gene: TRBV12-3/TRBV12-4
J gene: TRBJ2-2
CDR3 DNA: TGTGCCAGCAGTTCTAGCGGGGGCCGGAACACCGGGGAGCTGTTTTTT
CDR3 protein: CASSSSGGRNTGELFF

D gene: -
clone size: few
V gene: TRBV2
J gene: TRBJ2-3
CDR3 DNA: TGTGCCAGCAACGTACTTCGAACTTCTAGCACAGATACGCAGTATTTT
CDR3 protein: CASNVLRTSSTDTQYF

D gene: -
clone size: few
V gene: TRBV24-1
J gene: TRBJ1-1
CDR3 DNA: TGTGCCACCAGTGAGAACAGGAACACTGAAGCTTTCTTT
CDR3 protein: CATSENRNTEAFF

D gene: -
clone size: many
V gene: TRBV7-2
J gene: TRBJ2-5
CDR3 DNA: TGTGCCAGCAGCTTAGGGAGACCATGGACGCCCGAGACCCAGTACTTC
CDR3 protein: CASSLGRPWTPETQYF

D gene: TRBD2
clone size: many
V gene: TRBV15
J gene: TRBJ2-5
CDR3 DNA: TGTGCCACCAGCAGAGTAGACGCCAGCGGGGGGCGACGGGAGACCCAGTACTTC
CDR3 protein: CATSRVDASGGRRETQYF

D gene: TRBD1
clone size: many
V gene: TRBV10-3
J gene: TRBJ1-2
CDR3 DNA: TGTGCCATCAGTGAGTCTACTGGGACAGGGGATGGCTACACCTTC
CDR3 protein: CAISESTGTGDGYTF

D gene: -
clone size: many
V gene: TRBV3-1
J gene: TRBJ2-5
CDR3 DNA: TGTGCCAGCAGCCACCCCATCCTCGGGGCAGAGACCCAGTACTTC
CDR3 protein: CASSHPILGAETQYF

D gene: -
clone size: many
V gene: TRBV7-2
J gene: TRBJ2-5
CDR3 DNA: TGTGCCAGCAGCCTCGGACAGCTGGAGACCCAGTACTTC
CDR3 protein: CASSLGQLETQYF

D gene: -
clone size: -
V gene: TRBV20-1
J gene: TRBJ1-6
CDR3 DNA: TGCAGTGCTAGAGATGGGTCATGGCGGCGTGGCAATTCACCCCTCCACTTT
CDR3 protein: CSARDGSWRRGNSPLHF

D gene: TRBD1
clone size: few
V gene: TRBV20-1
J gene: TRBJ1-2
CDR3 DNA: TGCAGTGCTAGTAAGGGCGGACAGGGATGGAACTATGGCTACACCTTC
CDR3 protein: CSASKGGQGWNYGYTF

D gene: -
clone size: -
V gene: TRBV20-1
J gene: TRBJ2-1
CDR3 DNA: TGCAGTGCTAGAGATGTCGGGGGCGTTACCTACAATGAGCAGTTCTTC
CDR3 protein: CSARDVGGVTYNEQFF

D gene: -
clone size: few
V gene: TRBV11-2
J gene: TRBJ1-2
CDR3 DNA: TGTGCCAGCAGCTTATTAGGGGGTGGTTACGGCTACACCTTC
CDR3 protein: CASSLLGGGYGYTF

D gene: TRBD1
clone size: few
V gene: TRBV5-6
J gene: TRBJ1-2
CDR3 DNA: TGTGCCAGCAGCTCACCGCGTGGGACAGGGGGTTTTGGCTACACCTTC
CDR3 protein: CASSSPRGTGGFGYTF

D gene: -
clone size: once
V gene: TRBV12-3/TRBV12-4
J gene: TRBJ1-1
CDR3 DNA: TGTGCCAGCAGTTTAGCGCTAATATACGGGAACACTGAAGCTTTCTTT
CDR3 protein: CASSLALIYGNTEAFF

D gene: -
clone size: -
V gene: TRBV7-6
J gene: TRBJ1-4
CDR3 DNA: TGTGCCAGCAGCCTCGGACTGTTTAATGAAAAACTGTTTTTT
CDR3 protein: CASSLGLFNEKLFF

D gene: -
clone size: -
V gene: TRBV20-1
J gene: TRBJ2-1
CDR3 DNA: TGCAGTGCTCCCCCGGGCCAGGCGGTTGGCAATGAGCGGTTCTTC
CDR3 protein: CSAPPGQAVGNERFF

D gene: -
clone size: many
V gene: TRBV5-6
J gene: TRBJ2-3
CDR3 DNA: TGTGCCAGCAGCTCAACCAGCTATGCAGATACGCAGTATTTT
CDR3 protein: CASSSTSYADTQYF

D gene: -
clone size: many
V gene: TRBV13
J gene: TRBJ2-4
CDR3 DNA: TGTGCCAGCAGCTTAGTTCGCGCAGTAGCCAAAAACATTCAGTACTTC
CDR3 protein: CASSLVRAVAKNIQYF

D gene: TRBD1
clone size: -
V gene: TRBV20-1
J gene: TRBJ2-5
CDR3 DNA: TGCAGCCCCTACACAGGGGACGAGACCCAGTACTTC
CDR3 protein: CSPYTGDETQYF

D gene: TRBD1
clone size: few
V gene: TRBV7-9
J gene: TRBJ1-1
CDR3 DNA: TGTGCCAGCAGCTTAGATGGGACAGCGAACACTGAAGCTTTCTTT
CDR3 protein: CASSLDGTANTEAFF